The 8 T cell receptor beta chains presented below share a single source sample, sequenced in a study of beta chain features in type 1 diabetes. Study-wide results and caveats: Shorter TCRB CDR3s, moderately but significantly so, were found in Type 1 diabetes patients in all four CD4+ subsets.

As every portion of the isolated RNA was reverse transcribed, the sequencing read expressed TCRB transcripts. Assay: immunoSEQ multiplex PCR; the TCRdb copy retains only in-frame clones and omits some. The repertoire consists of more than 200,000 clones, with about a sixth occurring once and the leading ten covering 0.065% to 0.095%. These receptors have no known antigen. Sequencing input: naive CD4+ T cells from blood. The receptor set was obtained from a man aged 30-40 years with type 1 diabetes.

The chain combines TRBV29-1 with TRBJ2-7, with a possible D match to TRBD1 (6 bases). The germline V gene has CDR1 SQVTM and CDR2 ANQGSEA. Trimming stripped 5 bases from V and 4 bases from J, with 15 bases between. The CDR3 covers 13 residues. The CDR3 DNA follows: TGCAGCGTTCCAGGGGCCGCCAGGTACGAGCAGTACTTC. Residues: CSVPGAARYEQYF.

The J gene is TRBJ2-5, the V gene TRBV15, with a possible D match to TRBD2 (5 bases). The CDR3 is 19 amino acids. Trimming removed 0 bases at V and 2 bases at J, with 22 bases between. Germline CDR1 reads LNHNV; CDR2 reads YYDKDF (reference sequence). CDR3: CATSRDWLAATPLQETQYF. CDR3 nucleotide sequence: TGTGCCACCAGCAGAGATTGGCTAGCAGCTACGCCTTTACAAGAGACCCAGTACTTC.

The chain uses TRBV27 and TRBJ2-4; TRBD2 might be the D (6 bases). The CDR3 is made up of 15 amino acids. The germline V and J ends were trimmed by 5 bases and 0 bases, with 11 bases remaining between them. Germline CDR1 reads MNHEY; CDR2 reads SMNVEV (reference sequence). The CDR3 DNA is TGTGCCAGCAGTCCGAGGGGACTAGCCAAAAACATTCAGTACTTC. It codes for CASSPRGLAKNIQYF.

The rearrangement uses TRBV13 and TRBJ2-3; 10 bases agree with TRBD2. Germline-derived CDR1 and CDR2 are PRHDT and FYEKMQ (reference sequence). The CDR3 extends over 17 amino acids. The trim removed 5 bases at V and 3 bases at J, leaving 11 bases unmatched. The CDR3 here is CASSDGYSGRTTDTQYF. The CDR3 bases are TGTGCCAGCAGCGATGGATATAGCGGGAGGACGACAGATACGCAGTATTTT.

J is TRBJ2-4 and V is TRBV28; D might be TRBD1 (6 bases). Trimming removed 6 bases at V and 2 bases at J, with 8 bases between. The CDR3 contains 13 residues. Germline values: CDR1 MDHEN, CDR2 SYDVKM. CDR3 DNA: TGTGCCAGCAGGCAGGGGTCCAAAAACATTCAGTACTTC. Translated: CASRQGSKNIQYF.

The rearrangement uses TRBV27 and TRBJ2-3; D gene unclear. V was pared by 3 bases and J by 1 base, with 5 bases between. The germline gives CDR1 MNHEY, CDR2 SMNVEV (reference sequence). The CDR3 is made up of 13 amino acids. As DNA, the CDR3 is TGTGCCAGCAGTTTGGCCGGCACAGATACGCAGTATTTT. Residues: CASSLAGTDTQYF.

The rearrangement links TRBV25-1 to TRBJ2-1; TRBD1 agrees at 10 bases. V gave up 1 base and J gave up 5 bases; unmatched junction bases: 5. The V gene's germline CDR1 is MGHDK and CDR2 SYGVNS. This CDR3 region has 16 residues. The CDR3 loop reads CASSEWGQGMDNEQFF. CDR3 in DNA: TGTGCCAGCAGTGAATGGGGACAGGGGATGGACAATGAGCAGTTCTTC.

This clone was counted only a few times. This chain links TRBV29-1 with TRBJ2-1; TRBD1 agrees at 7 bases. This CDR3 has 11 amino acids. CDR1 and CDR2 (germline): SQVTM, ANQGSEA. The J segment lost 10 bases and the V segment lost 7 bases, leaving 7 bases of the junction unmatched. CDR3 amino acids: CSGRQGGEQFF. DNA for the CDR3: TGCAGCGGCCGACAGGGCGGGGAGCAGTTCTTC.